This T cell receptor (beta chain) was recovered during a study of blood T cell repertoires in COVID-19. Background on the study: Some COVID-19 samples were acute and others convalescent; all came from the United States, Italy and Spain.

This CDR3 region has 17 residues. CDR1 and CDR2 (germline): MGHRA, YSYEKL. V lost 1 base, J lost 3 bases, and 18 bases lay in between. Sequencing was performed with immunoSEQ multiplex PCR; in TCRdb, only in-frame clones are kept and a portion is missing. The repertoire has about 310,000 clones, roughly 85% of them found once; the top ten carry 1.5% to 2%. The sequenced material came from PBMCs or T cells enriched from blood (not recorded which). This sequence originates from a woman between 25 and 40 years old who had been exposed to COVID-19. V usage is TRBV4-1 and J usage is TRBJ1-1, with D uncertain. The CDR3: CASSQGILKDGHTEAFF. Here the CDR3 DNA reads TGCGCCAGCAGCCAAGGTATTTTGAAAGATGGCCACACTGAAGCTTTCTTT.